The T cell receptor beta chain described here comes from a study of blood T cell repertoires in COVID-19. Study in general: The study drew acute and convalescent COVID-19 samples from the United States, Italy and Spain.

The V and J ends lost 5 bases and 3 bases respectively, with 11 bases between them. Germline values: CDR1 MNHEY, CDR2 SVGAGI. This CDR3 comprises 14 residues. Profiling relied on immunoSEQ multiplex PCR, and the TCRdb table lists in-frame clones only, not all of them. Among nearly 400,000 clones listed, roughly 86% were seen once. Recovered Cohort 3 donors showed two negative PCRs, clearance, or symptom resolution. The chain links TRBV6-5 to TRBJ2-1, with D possibly TRBD2 on 5 matching bases. The source of this sequence is a woman in her twenties or thirties who had recovered from COVID-19. Specimen: PBMCs or T cells enriched from blood (not recorded which). The CDR3, as DNA: TGTGCCAGCAGTCGGTTAGCGCTCTACAATGAGCAGTTCTTC. Translated: CASSRLALYNEQFF.